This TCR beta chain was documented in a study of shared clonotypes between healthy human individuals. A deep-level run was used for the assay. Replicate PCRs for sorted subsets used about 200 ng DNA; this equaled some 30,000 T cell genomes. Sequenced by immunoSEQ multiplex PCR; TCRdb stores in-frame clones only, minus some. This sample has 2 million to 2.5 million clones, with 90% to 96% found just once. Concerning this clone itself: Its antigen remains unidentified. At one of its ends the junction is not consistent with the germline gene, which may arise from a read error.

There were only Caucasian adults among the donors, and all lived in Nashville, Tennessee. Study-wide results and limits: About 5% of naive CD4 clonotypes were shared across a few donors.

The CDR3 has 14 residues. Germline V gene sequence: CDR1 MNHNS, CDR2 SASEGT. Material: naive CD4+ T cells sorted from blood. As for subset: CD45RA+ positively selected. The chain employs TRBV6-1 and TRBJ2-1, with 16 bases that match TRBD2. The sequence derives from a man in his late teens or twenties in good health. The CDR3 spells CASSVSGLAGGRIF. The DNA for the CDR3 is TGTGCCAGCAGTGTATCGGGACTAGCGGGGGGGCGAATCTTC.